Below, 27 T cell receptor beta chains from the same sample are listed, as sequenced in a study of naive and memory T cell subsets. Amplification of ligated cDNA took four PCR rounds with SP2 and nested alpha and beta constant primers. Each CDR3 protein is one row after TCRdb ran MiXCR on the 5' RACE reads. The table lists roughly 56,000 distinct CDR3 sequences, 7.2% of them singletons, with 9.7% in the top ten. An oligonucleotide containing a UMI was ligated to the 3' end of TCR cDNA. The receptors originated from a male donor in good health.

This clonotype was observed a few times. The chain recombines TRBV3-1 with TRBJ2-5; 9 nucleotides agree with TRBD1. Per the germline V gene, CDR1 is LGHDT and CDR2 is YNNKEL (reference sequence). V dropped 2 bases and J dropped 5; count of bases not matched to a gene: 6. The CDR3 is made up of 15 amino acids. The CDR3 DNA follows: TGTGCCAGCAGCCAATTGGGACAGGGCCAGGAGACCCAGTACTTC. It yields the protein CASSQLGQGQETQYF.

The table lists this clonotype with a few counts. In nucleotides, the CDR3 is TGCGCCAGCAGTGAGTCGAGCAGGGCAAGCTATGGCTACACCTTC. It is translated as CASSESSRASYGYTF. The chain combines TRBV10-2 with TRBJ1-2; perhaps TRBD1 as D (5 bases). Looked up from germline, CDR1 is WSHSY and CDR2 is SAAADI. V lost 0 bases to trimming and J lost 4 bases, with 12 bases between them. The CDR3 consists of 15 residues.

There are a few counts of this clonotype. The rearrangement links TRBV5-4 to TRBJ2-3; TRBD2 matches 9 bases. Trimming cost V 1 base and J 0 bases; bases outside gene matches: 3. The CDR3 is made up of 16 amino acids. The germline gives CDR1 SGHNT, CDR2 YYREEE (reference sequence). CDR3 sequence reads: CASSLSSGGSTDTQYF. CDR3 coding DNA: TGTGCCAGCAGCTTGAGTAGCGGGGGAAGCACAGATACGCAGTATTTT.

The genes are TRBV29-1 and TRBJ2-1; 12 positions match TRBD1. CDR3 length: 13 residues. Germline values: CDR1 SQVTM, CDR2 ANQGSEA. V gave up 8 bases and J gave up 7 bases; unmatched junction bases: 6. The CDR3 reads CSCWDRGLNEQFF. In DNA form, the CDR3 reads TGCAGCTGTTGGGACAGGGGGCTGAATGAGCAGTTCTTC.

The table lists this clonotype with a few counts. The chain recombines TRBV6-1 with TRBJ1-1; TRBD1 might be the D (5 bases). The germline V and J ends were trimmed by 1 base and 1 base, with 13 bases remaining between them. Germline V gene lookup returns CDR1 MNHNS and CDR2 SASEGT. CDR3 length: 16 amino acids. CDR3 coding DNA: TGTGCCAGCAGTGAAGTCATGGGACGGGGGAACACTGAAGCTTTCTTT. Translating gives CASSEVMGRGNTEAFF.

This chain links TRBV7-9 with TRBJ2-7; D is ambiguous. The CDR3 runs 12 residues. Germline CDR1 is SEHNR and CDR2 is FQNEAQ (reference sequence). Trimming pared 5 bases from V and 5 bases from J, leaving 10 bases between. The CDR3 region has the DNA TGTGCCAGCAGCGGCCCCTTGGACGAGCAGTACTTC. Protein sequence: CASSGPLDEQYF.

This clonotype was seen a handful of times. The V gene is TRBV29-1, the J gene TRBJ2-7; 10 nucleotides align to TRBD1. The trim removed 7 bases at V and 5 bases at J, leaving 8 bases unmatched. The CDR3 runs to 13 residues. Germline CDR1 reads SQVTM; CDR2 reads ANQGSEA. The CDR3 sequence is CSAVTGGNNEQYF. The CDR3 nucleotides are TGCAGCGCTGTGACAGGGGGCAACAACGAGCAGTACTTC.

The V and J genes are TRBV11-2 and TRBJ2-3; no definite D call. V lost 3 bases and J lost 0, with 4 bases in between. The length of the CDR3 is 13 residues. CDR1 and CDR2 (germline): SGHAT, FQNNGV. CDR3 residues: CASSFHSTDTQYF. The CDR3 coding sequence is TGTGCCAGCAGCTTTCACAGCACAGATACGCAGTATTTT.

In this sample, this clonotype turned up many times. The rearrangement links TRBV6-5 to TRBJ1-2; D is perhaps TRBD1 (5 bases). Trimming stripped 2 bases from V and 1 base from J, with 17 bases between. This CDR3 has 17 amino acids. CDR1 is MNHEY, CDR2 SVGAGI, per germline. The CDR3 sequence is CASSYPRGGGDNYGYTF. The CDR3, as DNA: TGTGCCAGCAGTTACCCCCGAGGCGGGGGGGATAACTATGGCTACACCTTC.

The chain uses TRBV20-1 and TRBJ1-2; tentative D call: TRBD1 (6 bases). Germline CDR1 is DFQATT and CDR2 is SNEGSKA (reference sequence). The CDR3 extends over 14 amino acids. Trimming stripped 3 bases from V and 4 bases from J, with 15 bases between. The CDR3 loop reads CSARALQGSYGYTF. The CDR3 DNA reads as TGCAGTGCTAGGGCCCTACAGGGTAGCTATGGCTACACCTTC.

This clonotype was seen many times. The rearrangement uses TRBV7-9 and TRBJ2-1, with 10 nucleotides matching TRBD2. With V trimmed by 1 base and J by 8 bases, 5 bases remained unmatched. The CDR3 consists of 15 residues. Germline V gene lookup returns CDR1 SEHNR and CDR2 FQNEAQ (reference sequence). The CDR3 sequence is CASSLGAGGPYEQFF. CDR3 DNA: TGTGCCAGCAGCTTAGGAGCGGGAGGGCCCTATGAGCAGTTCTTC.

The sample holds many counts of this clonotype. This rearrangement joins TRBV6-2 or TRBV6-3 to TRBJ1-1, with 7 nucleotides matching TRBD1. Trimming at V came to 4 bases and at J to 9 bases, leaving 17 bases not matched to a gene. CDR3 length: 16 amino acids. The V gene's germline CDR1 is MNHEY and CDR2 SVGEGT. This CDR3 is CASSSLFGTAVPQAFF. The DNA for the CDR3 is TGTGCCAGCAGTTCTCTTTTCGGGACAGCCGTTCCCCAAGCTTTCTTT.

CDR3 DNA sequence: TGTGCCAGCAGTTTGGGCAGGGCAAATGAGCAGTTCTTC. Translated: CASSLGRANEQFF. The chain is built from TRBV28 and TRBJ2-1; D may be TRBD1 (5 bases). The germline V gene encodes CDR1 MDHEN and CDR2 SYDVKM. The length of the CDR3 is 13 residues. V lost 3 bases, J lost 7 bases, and 10 bases lay in between.

V gene TRBV7-2 combines with J gene TRBJ2-1; TRBD1 agrees at 9 bases. This CDR3 comprises 15 residues. Unmatched junction bases numbered 2, after V lost 3 bases and J lost 2 bases. Germline CDR1 and CDR2: SGHTA and FQGNSA. The CDR3 here is CASSFGTGTYNEQFF. CDR3 sequence (DNA): TGTGCCAGCAGCTTTGGGACAGGGACCTACAATGAGCAGTTCTTC. The whole variable domain, filled in from reference TRBV7-2 and TRBJ2-1, reads GAGVSQSPSNKVTEKGKDVELRCDPISGHTALYWYRQSLGQGLEFLIYFQGNSAPDKSGLPSDRFSAERTGGSVSTLTIQRTQQEDSAVYLCASSFGTGTYNEQFFGPGTRLTVL.

This clonotype appeared many times. The gene calls are TRBV12-3 or TRBV12-4 and TRBJ1-5; D is unclear. V was pared by 1 base and J by 4 bases, with 5 bases between. The CDR3 covers 13 residues. The DNA for the CDR3 is TGTGCCAGCAGTTTAGATTGGAATCAGCCCCAGCATTTT. Amino acid sequence: CASSLDWNQPQHF.

This clonotype is deemed medium-sized. The chain has TRBV6-5 and TRBJ2-1; 9 positions agree with TRBD2. The CDR3 has 14 amino acids. Germline values: CDR1 MNHEY, CDR2 SVGAGI. V gave up 7 bases and J gave up 3 bases; unmatched junction bases: 4. In DNA form, the CDR3 reads TGTGCCAGCAAGCTAGCGGGGATCTACAATGAGCAGTTCTTC. Amino acid sequence: CASKLAGIYNEQFF.

This clonotype was counted between two and nine times. J is TRBJ2-1 and V is TRBV5-5; D gene unclear. CDR3 length equals 12 residues. The V gene's germline CDR1 is SGHKS and CDR2 YYEKEE (reference sequence). V was trimmed by 7 bases and J by 8 bases, leaving 13 bases between them. CDR3 DNA: TGTGCCAGCCGCTCAGGTGGAGATGAGCAGTTCTTC. Translation: CASRSGGDEQFF.

This chain links TRBV19 with TRBJ1-5; 9 bases match TRBD1. Germline assignment: CDR1 LNHDA and CDR2 SQIVND (reference sequence). Trimming at V came to 5 bases and at J to 6 bases, leaving 5 bases not matched to a gene. The CDR3 contains 14 residues. The CDR3 is CASSPWDRVQPQHF. CDR3 nucleotide sequence: TGTGCCAGTAGTCCATGGGACAGGGTTCAGCCCCAGCATTTT. Filled out from reference TRBV19 and TRBJ1-5, the complete variable domain reads DGGITQSPKYLFRKEGQNVTLSCEQNLNHDAMYWYRQDPGQGLRLIYYSQIVNDFQKGDIAEGYSVSREKKESFPLTVTSAQKNPTAFYLCASSPWDRVQPQHFGDGTRLSIL.

This clonotype was counted a single time. This clone may be a read error of a much larger clone one base away. The chain combines TRBV13 with TRBJ1-1; no firm D call. The CDR3 totals 15 residues. V was shortened by 5 bases and J by 3 bases, with 16 bases between the two germline ends. Germline assignment: CDR1 PRHDT and CDR2 FYEKMQ (reference sequence). The CDR3: CASSPPGGKDTEAFF. In DNA, the CDR3 is TGTGCCAGCAGCCCACCGGGAGGGAAGGACACTGAAGCTTTCTTT.

The chain combines TRBV11-2 with TRBJ2-7; TRBD2 matches 7 bases. With 4 bases clipped from V and 3 bases from J, the junction kept 6 bases outside the gene matches. This CDR3 comprises 14 residues. The V gene's germline CDR1 is SGHAT and CDR2 FQNNGV. Written as DNA, the CDR3 is TGTGCCAGCAGCTCAGCGGGACTATACTACGAGCAGTACTTC. Translated, it gives CASSSAGLYYEQYF.

There are a few counts of this clonotype. CDR3 residues: CASSSRTYEQFF. The CDR3 DNA sequence: TGTGCCAGCAGCTCCCGAACCTATGAGCAGTTCTTC. This chain connects TRBV5-8 to TRBJ2-1; D ambiguous. Germline CDR1 reads SGHTS; CDR2 reads YDEGEE. The V gene lost 3 bases and the J gene lost 8 bases, with 9 bases spanning the gap. The CDR3 runs to 12 residues. The whole variable domain, remainder taken from reference TRBV5-8 and TRBJ2-1, is EAGVTQSPTHLIKTRGQQATLRCSPISGHTSVYWYQQALGLGLQFLLWYDEGEERNRGNFPPRFSGRQFPNYSSELNVNALELEDSALYLCASSSRTYEQFFGPGTRLTVL.

The sample holds many counts of this clonotype. V gene TRBV6-4 combines with J gene TRBJ2-5, with 10 bases identical to TRBD2. The CDR3 sequence is 15 residues long. Germline V gene data show CDR1 as MRHNA and CDR2 as SNTAGT. With 6 bases clipped from V and 5 bases from J, the junction kept 9 bases outside the gene matches. CDR3: CASSPSGGASETQYF. In DNA form, the CDR3 reads TGTGCCAGCAGCCCGAGCGGGGGGGCGTCCGAGACCCAGTACTTC.

This clonotype was picked up many times. The J gene is TRBJ2-7, the V gene TRBV2; no clear D. The V gene lost 7 bases and the J gene lost 1 base, with 5 bases spanning the gap. Germline CDR1 SNHLY, CDR2 FYNNEI. The CDR3 consists of 11 residues. The CDR3 sequence is CASTGSYEQYF. In nucleotides, the CDR3 is TGTGCCAGCACCGGGTCCTACGAGCAGTACTTC. The variable domain in full, with the rest retrieved from reference TRBV2 and TRBJ2-7, is EPEVTQTPSHQVTQMGQEVILRCVPISNHLYFYWYRQILGQKVEFLVSFYNNEISEKSEIFDDQFSVERPDGSNFTLKIRSTKLEDSAMYFCASTGSYEQYFGPGTRLTVT.

CDR3 sequence (DNA): TGCGCCAGCAGCCGCGGGACTAGCGGGGGGGCCTCTGAAAATGAGCAGTTCTTC. It encodes CASSRGTSGGASENEQFF. The chain is built from TRBV5-1 and TRBJ2-1; 16 bases match TRBD2. Trimming took 4 bases from V and 7 from J; bases not matched to a gene: 11. Germline V gives CDR1 SGHRS, CDR2 YFSETQ. The CDR3 has 18 residues.

The CDR3 DNA follows: TGCAGCGTCGTACCCCTGAGGCGCAGCACTGAAGCTTTCTTT. Translating it yields CSVVPLRRSTEAFF. This chain links TRBV29-1 with TRBJ1-1; no clear D. Germline CDR1 SQVTM, CDR2 ANQGSEA. Trimming took 6 bases from V and 4 from J, leaving 18 bases between them. The CDR3 consists of 14 residues.

This chain joins TRBV7-7 and TRBJ2-2; D possibly corresponds to TRBD2 (6 bases). The germline V and J ends were trimmed by 5 bases and 1 base, with 14 bases remaining between them. CDR3 length equals 16 residues. Germline assignment: CDR1 SSHAT and CDR2 FNYEAQ (reference sequence). The CDR3 sequence is CASSPIGSRNTGELFF. CDR3 bases: TGTGCCAGCAGCCCCATCGGGAGCCGGAACACCGGGGAGCTGTTTTTT.

This clonotype occurred a few times. The gene calls are TRBV11-2 and TRBJ1-1; D is uncertain. The CDR3 is made up of 14 amino acids. Germline CDR1 reads SGHAT; CDR2 reads FQNNGV. Trimming removed 1 base at V and 1 base at J, with 7 bases between. CDR3 nucleotides: TGTGCCAGCAGCTTAGGGGGAAAGAACACTGAAGCTTTCTTT. As protein: CASSLGGKNTEAFF. Complete variable domain (other parts from reference TRBV11-2 and TRBJ1-1): EAGVAQSPRYKIIEKRQSVAFWCNPISGHATLYWYQQILGQGPKLLIQFQNNGVVDDSQLPKDRFSAERLKGVDSTLKIQPAKLEDSAVYLCASSLGGKNTEAFFGQGTRLTVV.